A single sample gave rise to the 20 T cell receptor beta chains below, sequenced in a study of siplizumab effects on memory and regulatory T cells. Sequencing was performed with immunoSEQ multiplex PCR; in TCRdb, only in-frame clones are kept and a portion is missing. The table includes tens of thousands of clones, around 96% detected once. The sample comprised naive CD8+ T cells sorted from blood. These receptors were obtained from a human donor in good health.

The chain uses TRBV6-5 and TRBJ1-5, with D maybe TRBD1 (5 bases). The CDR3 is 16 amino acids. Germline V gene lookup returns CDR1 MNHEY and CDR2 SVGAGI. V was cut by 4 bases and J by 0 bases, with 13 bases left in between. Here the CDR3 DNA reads TGTGCCAGCAGTTCCCAGGGAACTTATAGCAATCAGCCCCAGCATTTT. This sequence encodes CASSSQGTYSNQPQHF.

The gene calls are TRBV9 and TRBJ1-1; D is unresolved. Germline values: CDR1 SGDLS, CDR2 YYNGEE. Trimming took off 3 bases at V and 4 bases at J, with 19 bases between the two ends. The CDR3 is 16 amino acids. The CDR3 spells CASSAPRIKVSTEAFF. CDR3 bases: TGTGCCAGCAGCGCGCCCAGGATTAAGGTTTCCACTGAAGCTTTCTTT.

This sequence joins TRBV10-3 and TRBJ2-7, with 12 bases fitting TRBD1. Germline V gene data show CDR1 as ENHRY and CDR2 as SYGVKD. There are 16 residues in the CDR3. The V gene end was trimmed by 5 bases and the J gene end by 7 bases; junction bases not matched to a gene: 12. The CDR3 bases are TGTGCCATCAGTACCCCGGGGACAGGGGGCCCTAGGGAGCAGTACTTC. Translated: CAISTPGTGGPREQYF.

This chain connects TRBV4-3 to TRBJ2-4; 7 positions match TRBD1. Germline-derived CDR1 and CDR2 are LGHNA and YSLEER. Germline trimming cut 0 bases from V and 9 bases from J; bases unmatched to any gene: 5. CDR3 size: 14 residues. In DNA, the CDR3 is TGCGCCAGCAGCCAAGAACAGGGGAGCGGCATTCAGTACTTC. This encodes CASSQEQGSGIQYF.

The CDR3 DNA reads as TGTGCCAGTAGTATCGGTGTTTGGGGAAACACCATATATTTT. Translation gives CASSIGVWGNTIYF. This chain uses TRBV19 with TRBJ1-3; D is undetermined. V was pared by 3 bases and J by 4 bases, with 10 bases between. Looked up from germline, CDR1 is LNHDA and CDR2 is SQIVND (reference sequence). This CDR3 has 14 residues.

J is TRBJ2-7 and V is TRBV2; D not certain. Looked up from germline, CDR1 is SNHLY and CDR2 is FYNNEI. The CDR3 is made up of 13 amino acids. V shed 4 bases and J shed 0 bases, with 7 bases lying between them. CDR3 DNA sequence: TGTGCCAGCAGTGGGGTTAGCTCCTACGAGCAGTACTTC. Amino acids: CASSGVSSYEQYF. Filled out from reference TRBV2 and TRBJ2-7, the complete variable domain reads EPEVTQTPSHQVTQMGQEVILRCVPISNHLYFYWYRQILGQKVEFLVSFYNNEISEKSEIFDDQFSVERPDGSNFTLKIRSTKLEDSAMYFCASSGVSSYEQYFGPGTRLTVT.

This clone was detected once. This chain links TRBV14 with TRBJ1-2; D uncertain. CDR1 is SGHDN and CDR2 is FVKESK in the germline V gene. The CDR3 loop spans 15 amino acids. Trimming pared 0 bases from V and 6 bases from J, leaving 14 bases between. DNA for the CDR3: TGTGCCAGCAGCCAAGATAGCGGGGTGAGGAATGGCTACACCTTC. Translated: CASSQDSGVRNGYTF. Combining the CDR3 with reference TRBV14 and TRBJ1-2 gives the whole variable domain EAGVTQFPSHSVIEKGQTVTLRCDPISGHDNLYWYRRVMGKEIKFLLHFVKESKQDESGMPNNRFLAERTGGTYSTLKVQPAELEDSGVYFCASSQDSGVRNGYTFGSGTRLTVV.

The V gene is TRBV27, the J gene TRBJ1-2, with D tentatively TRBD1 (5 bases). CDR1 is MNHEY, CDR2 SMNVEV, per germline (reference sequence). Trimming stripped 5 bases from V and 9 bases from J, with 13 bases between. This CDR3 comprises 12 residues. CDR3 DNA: TGTGCCAGCAGTCTAGCGGGGGGGAGCTACACCTTC. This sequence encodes CASSLAGGSYTF.

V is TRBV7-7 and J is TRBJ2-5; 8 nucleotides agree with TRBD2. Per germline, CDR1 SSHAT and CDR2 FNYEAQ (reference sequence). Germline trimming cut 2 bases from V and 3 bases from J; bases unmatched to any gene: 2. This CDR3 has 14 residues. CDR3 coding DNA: TGTGCCAGCAGCTTACCGGGGGGGAAAGAGACCCAGTACTTC. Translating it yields CASSLPGGKETQYF.

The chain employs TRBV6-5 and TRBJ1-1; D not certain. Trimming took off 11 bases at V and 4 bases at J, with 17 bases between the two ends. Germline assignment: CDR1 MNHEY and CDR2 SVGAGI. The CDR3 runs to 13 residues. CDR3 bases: TGTGCCTCCCTTGGGGAGAAGGGCACTGAAGCTTTCTTT. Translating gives CASLGEKGTEAFF.

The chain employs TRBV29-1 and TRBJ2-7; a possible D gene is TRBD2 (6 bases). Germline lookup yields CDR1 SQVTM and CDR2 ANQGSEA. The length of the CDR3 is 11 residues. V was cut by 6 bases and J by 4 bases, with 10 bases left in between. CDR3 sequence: CSVGGDYEQYF. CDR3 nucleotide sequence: TGCAGCGTGGGAGGAGATTACGAGCAGTACTTC.

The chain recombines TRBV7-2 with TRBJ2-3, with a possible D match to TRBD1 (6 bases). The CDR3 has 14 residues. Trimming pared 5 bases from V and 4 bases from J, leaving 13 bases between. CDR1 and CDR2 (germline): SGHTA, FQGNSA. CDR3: CASSPVPGADTQYF. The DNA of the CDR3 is TGTGCCAGCAGCCCTGTTCCAGGGGCAGATACGCAGTATTTT. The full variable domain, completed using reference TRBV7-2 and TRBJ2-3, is GAGVSQSPSNKVTEKGKDVELRCDPISGHTALYWYRQSLGQGLEFLIYFQGNSAPDKSGLPSDRFSAERTGGSVSTLTIQRTQQEDSAVYLCASSPVPGADTQYFGPGTRLTVL.

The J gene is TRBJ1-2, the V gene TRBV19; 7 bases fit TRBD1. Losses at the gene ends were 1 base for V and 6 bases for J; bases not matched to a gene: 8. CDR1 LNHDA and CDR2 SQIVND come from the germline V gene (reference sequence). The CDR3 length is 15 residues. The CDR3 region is CASSIGLGQVDGYTF. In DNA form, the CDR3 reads TGTGCCAGTAGTATAGGTTTAGGACAGGTTGATGGCTACACCTTC.

CDR3 DNA: TGTGCCAGTAGTCCGGCGGGACAGGGGTATGGCTACACCTTC. Residues: CASSPAGQGYGYTF. This chain connects TRBV19 to TRBJ1-2; TRBD1 aligns across 10 bases. CDR3 length: 14 residues. V shed 5 bases and J 5 bases; nucleotides not matched to a gene: 5. CDR1 is LNHDA, CDR2 SQIVND, per germline (reference sequence).

This chain's CDR3 is CASSLDSAAGNEQFF. The CDR3 DNA reads as TGTGCCAGCAGTTTAGACAGTGCGGCGGGCAATGAGCAGTTCTTC. The chain links TRBV28 to TRBJ2-1, with D perhaps assigned TRBD1 or TRBD2 (5 bases each). This CDR3 is 15 amino acids long. V was clipped by 2 bases and J by 6 bases, with 14 bases between them. Germline V gene lookup returns CDR1 MDHEN and CDR2 SYDVKM.

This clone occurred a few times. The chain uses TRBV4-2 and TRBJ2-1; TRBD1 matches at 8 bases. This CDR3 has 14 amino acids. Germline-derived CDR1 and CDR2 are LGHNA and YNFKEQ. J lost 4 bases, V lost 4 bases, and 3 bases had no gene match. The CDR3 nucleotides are TGTGCCAGCAGCCCGACAGGGGCATACAATGAGCAGTTCTTC. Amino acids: CASSPTGAYNEQFF.

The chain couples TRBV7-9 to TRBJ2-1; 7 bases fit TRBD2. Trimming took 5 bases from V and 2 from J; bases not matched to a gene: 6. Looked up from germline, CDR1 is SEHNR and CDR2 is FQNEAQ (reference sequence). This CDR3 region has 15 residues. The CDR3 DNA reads TGTGCCAGCAGCGCCGGGACTATGCCCTACAATGAGCAGTTCTTC. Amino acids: CASSAGTMPYNEQFF.

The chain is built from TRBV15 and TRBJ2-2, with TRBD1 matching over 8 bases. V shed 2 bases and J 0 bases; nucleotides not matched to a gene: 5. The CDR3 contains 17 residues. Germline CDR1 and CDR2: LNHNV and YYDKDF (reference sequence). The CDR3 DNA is TGTGCCACCAGCAGACGGACAGGGCCCCCGAACACCGGGGAGCTGTTTTTT. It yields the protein CATSRRTGPPNTGELFF.

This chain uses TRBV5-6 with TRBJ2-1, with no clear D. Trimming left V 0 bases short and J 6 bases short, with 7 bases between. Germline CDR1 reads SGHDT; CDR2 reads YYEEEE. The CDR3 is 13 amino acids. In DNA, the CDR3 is TGTGCCAGCAGCTTGGGAGCCCTCAATGAGCAGTTCTTC. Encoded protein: CASSLGALNEQFF.

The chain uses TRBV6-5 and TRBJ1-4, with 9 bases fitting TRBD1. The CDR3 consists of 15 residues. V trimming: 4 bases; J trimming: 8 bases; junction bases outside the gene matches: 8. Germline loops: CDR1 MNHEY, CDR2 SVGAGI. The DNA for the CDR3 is TGTGCCAGCAGTTCCTTACAGGGGGCCGAGGAAAAACTGTTTTTT. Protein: CASSSLQGAEEKLFF.